This T cell receptor beta chain was identified during a study of cytomegalovirus exposure and HLA in healthy donors (dated by TCRdb to the late 2010s). With respect to the entire study: According to an earlier analysis of 587 of the donors, 150 million to 200 million T cells yielded roughly 110 million unique TCR beta sequences and 250 to 350 Gb of sequence data. About 280 gigabases of sequencing data and 80 million or so unique TCR sequences were included in an early release covering several hundred HLA-typed donors. Of the roughly 390 genotyped donors, over 80% were placed in the genetic ancestry cluster associated with self-reported Caucasian donors. The aim of the study was to test whether cataloging public T cell receptors could identify signatures of past pathogen exposure. Using immunosequencing, the study profiled T cell repertoires from about 610 subjects and related those repertoires to cytomegalovirus serostatus. Along with the roughly 670-subject first cohort, a separate validation cohort of 120 different subjects was used. The study combined high-throughput TCR immunosequencing, statistical association of individual TCRs with disease status, and machine learning to predict cytomegalovirus infection status. To study patterns of TCR occurrence, a later analysis re-analyzed previously published TCR beta repertoires from just over 650 donors and added high-resolution HLA genotyping. Rather than drawing on any new phenotypic data, the later analysis identified candidate immune exposures from TCR beta sequences and the way those sequences occurred across donors. An earlier analysis of around 640 of the donors used high-throughput TCR beta sequencing to judge whether each TCR beta V gene segment behaved as functional or pseudogenic. Alongside the repertoire data, information on donor age, sex, ethnicity and CMV serostatus was compiled. In a later genetic analysis, genome-wide SNP genotypes for 398 of the 666 donors were used, and that subset was treated as a discovery cohort. All discovery cohort repertoires had been generated on a single sequencing platform. HLA typing covered class I and class II loci at four-digit resolution. The number of typed donors differed by locus: 629-630 for A, B, C, DRB1 and DQB1; 522 for DQA1; fewer than 610 for DPA1; and about 470 for DPB1. A handful of DR-DQ haplotypes were treated as single units for association and clustering because of strong linkage in the cohort. On average, roughly 250,000 unique TCR beta nucleotide sequences were sequenced per donor among roughly 430 genotyped donors of the cohort, with approximately 18% of those sequences being non-productive. On the study overall, not on this receptor specifically: A later analysis found that most CMV-associated TCR beta chains appeared HLA-restricted, with HLA associations seemingly driven largely by CMV exposure. Cytomegalovirus status was reported to be diagnosed by the classifier with high specificity and sensitivity in both the original and validation cohorts. It was suggested by the authors that the approach could potentially be generalized to other disease states and immunological phenotypes. Because the 87-base-pair reads could not distinguish some IMGT-functional V segments, including TRBV6-2 and TRBV6-3, those segments were excluded. In vitro tests confirmed that three of the cytomegalovirus-associated TCR beta chains recognize cytomegalovirus antigens. In the study, some 160 TCR beta chains were listed as associated with cytomegalovirus. In a later analysis, several top co-occurrence clusters were reported to appear linked to parvovirus B19, influenza, CMV and Epstein-Barr virus. A later genetic analysis reported fewer N-insertions in productive TCRs among donors in an Asian-associated ancestry cluster than the roughly 620-donor mean. Strong co-occurrence of HLA alleles, especially DR and DQ, made assigning TCR associations to individual alleles difficult. Roughly uniform sequencing depth across donors was assumed in presence/absence analyses, although this assumption may not hold. In a later analysis, TCR association rates were found to vary across HLA loci, with the most associated TCRs seen for DRB1 alleles and the fewest for HLA-C alleles. Because HLA typing was unavailable for some donors at each locus, only the typed subset was used in association tests. Linkage disequilibrium might explain the correlated functional status among segregating V segments, but an unknown experimental factor could not be ruled out. Compared with equally common non-associated chains, HLA-associated TCR beta chains in a later analysis were more clonally expanded and had lower generation probabilities. At a false discovery rate of 0.05, a later analysis linked under 20,000 TCR beta sequences to specific HLA alleles. A later genetic analysis associated a missense DCLRE1C variant with V-gene and J-gene trimming of TCR beta chains, and an independent cohort replicated the association. A further reported finding was that TCR beta sequences accurately predicted the HLA-A and HLA-B alleles for most subjects in the first cohort. Because counts were too low, fewer than 20 rarely observed V segments, including chromosome 9 orphons, were excluded from the earlier analysis of 587 of the donors. Broadly in line with IMGT annotations, most TCR beta V segments showed up in productive rearrangements about 90% or about 30% of the time in an earlier analysis of under 700 of the donors. CMV serostatus was the only immune exposure information available for the cohort. The cohort was sequenced for TCR beta chains only, and without alpha or paired-chain data the features that could be detected were limited. A cluster of highly shared sequence variants was judged likely to represent a technical artifact of the sequencing pipeline. Across donors, most TCR sequences were observed very rarely, whereas some public TCRs were present in many individuals.

The library was made by the immunoSEQ multiplex PCR assay. For the multiplex PCR, a mixture combining 60 forward primers for TCR Vbeta segments and 13 reverse primers for TCR Jbeta segments was used. The CDR3 region of rearranged TCR beta genes was amplified from genomic DNA by a multiplex PCR assay. The amplified TCR beta libraries were sequenced on the Illumina HiSeq System as 87-base-pair reads. As for the authors' bioinformatics: A later analysis counted 65 million to 90 million unique TCR beta chains across the 650 to 800 repertoires, and roughly 9.9 million of these chains were shared by at least two donors. Raw reads were error-corrected and collapsed into unique sequences by a nearest-neighbor algorithm in which closely related sequences were merged to remove PCR and sequencing errors. V, D and J gene segments were assigned by aligning CDR3 sequences to IMGT reference sequences. Each retained sequence needed at least a six-nucleotide match to both a V gene segment and a J gene segment. Rearrangements were classified as productive when the CDR3 lacked stop codons and remained in frame with V and J, and all other rearrangements were classified as non-productive. Following IMGT convention, CDR3 was defined as the stretch from the second conserved V-encoded cysteine to the conserved J-encoded phenylalanine. Sequences without an unambiguous match to a single V gene segment were excluded from the earlier analysis of 450 to 650 of the donors. In an earlier analysis of approximately 500 of the donors, a V segment was called functional when productive rearrangements were above 56.7%, and segregating when the standard deviation between donors exceeded 5%. A statistical classification framework was developed to diagnose cytomegalovirus status using the catalog of TCR beta chain sequences. A later analysis assigned V and J genes by comparing TCR nucleotide sequences with IMGT/GENE-DB human TR gene sequences. Using the TCRdist pipeline, a later analysis assigned CDR3 sequences along with most-parsimonious VDJ recombination scenarios. A later analysis defined each TCR beta chain by its CDR3 amino acid sequence plus V-gene family, and excluded reads lacking a unique V-gene family. As a way to deal with suspected cross-contamination and a sequencing artifact, a later analysis dropped over 550 nucleotide sequences that were highly shared and had low generation probability. In a later analysis, a clonal expansion index for each public chain was calculated from normalized within-repertoire ranks of inferred template counts. Generation probabilities in a later analysis came from a VDJ recombination model fitted to out-of-frame rearrangements, and those results were checked against IGoR. In a later analysis, TCR-TCR, TCR-HLA and TCR-CMV co-occurrence was scored with hypergeometric tests, and a repertoire-size bias correction was applied to TCR pairs. A later analysis estimated false discovery rates by permuting HLA or CMV assignments 20 times. A later analysis grouped co-occurring TCRs with DBSCAN, adding TCRdist sequence similarity when clustering within HLA-allele-positive subsets. For co-occurrence clustering, repertoires with fewer than 30,000 or more than 120,000 public chains were excluded, along with 5 or 6 repertoires with anomalous nucleotide sharing. TCRdb re-hosts the immuneACCESS table, in-frame sequences only. Its copies lack some clones; in the studies checked, an unresolved V gene accounts for under half of them, and the cause for the rest is not known. V, J and clone size were drawn from that table, and D and trimming were deduced from the DNA. The sample data list roughly 72,000 clones, and 70% to 85% of these were observed just once. The leading ten clones occupy over 9.5% of the sample.

In total, roughly 670 healthy bone marrow donors made up the cohort. At the time of sampling, every cohort member was nominally healthy, though immune exposures that went unrecorded were likely present. CMV serostatus was recorded as positive for 250 to 300 and negative for about 50% of the roughly 700 cohort members, whereas no CMV serostatus was recorded for the donor in question. A peripheral blood sample was provided by each donor, and peripheral blood mononuclear cells were used for TCR beta sequencing. Genomic DNA was extracted from the blood cell samples with the Qiagen DNeasy Blood Extraction Kit. The germline V gene provides CDR1 MNHNS and CDR2 SASEGT. The CDR3 holds 14 amino acids from the cysteine to the phenylalanine. The DNA shown is the 42-base CDR3, in frame from base 1. After removal of 4 bases from V and 4 bases from J, the junction retains 2 bases not matched to a gene. On this clone itself: The antigen this receptor binds is unknown. Qualities for individual bases were not recorded, and no much larger clone is one base off.

The chain links TRBV6-1 with TRBJ2-3; TRBD2 fits 10 bases in the junction. The source material was PBMCs. The clonotype originates from a human donor in good health. DNA sequence: TGTGCCAGCAGTGGAGCGGGAGGGCCAGATACGCAGTATTTT. This encodes CASSGAGGPDTQYF.